These 9 T cell receptor beta chains came from one sample sequenced in a study of blood T cell repertoires in COVID-19. This table comes from immunoSEQ multiplex PCR, and its TCRdb copy is limited to in-frame clones, with some not included. The table has 290,000 or so clones, 85% seen once. The sample comprised peripheral blood. The receptors here all came from a man aged 45-65 years with active or convalescent COVID-19.

This clone was detected only a few times. The chain is built from TRBV5-1 and TRBJ1-2; TRBD1 is a possible D gene (6 bases). V shed 1 base and J shed 6 bases, with 13 bases lying between them. This CDR3 spans 14 amino acids. The germline gives CDR1 SGHRS, CDR2 YFSETQ. Here the CDR3 reads CASSLRGAVDGYTF. In nucleotides, the CDR3 is TGCGCCAGCAGCTTGCGGGGGGCTGTCGATGGCTACACCTTC.

The V and J genes are TRBV7-9 and TRBJ2-7; D not resolved. Germline V gene data show CDR1 as SEHNR and CDR2 as FQNEAQ (reference sequence). The CDR3 spans 12 residues. Trimming stripped 2 bases from V and 3 bases from J, with 5 bases between. CDR3 in amino acids: CASSLSVYEQYF. Written as DNA, the CDR3 is TGTGCCAGCAGCTTATCGGTCTACGAGCAGTACTTC.

The chain has TRBV30 and TRBJ2-1; 9 bases match TRBD2. J gave up 7 bases and V 2 bases, and 6 bases lay outside the gene matches. Germline CDR1 and CDR2: GTSNPN and SVGIG (reference sequence). This CDR3 comprises 14 residues. CDR3 in amino acids: CAWSSASGMNEQFF. The CDR3 coding sequence is TGTGCCTGGAGTTCGGCTAGCGGGATGAATGAGCAGTTCTTC.

This clone was seen a handful of times. The chain couples TRBV6-2 or TRBV6-3 to TRBJ2-1; 8 bases align to TRBD2. The CDR3 is made up of 18 amino acids. Trimming cost V 2 bases and J 0 bases; bases outside gene matches: 9. CDR1 and CDR2 (germline): MNHEY, SVGEGT. DNA of the CDR3: TGTGCCAGCAGTTACCCCGGGACTAGGGGAAGCTCCTACAATGAGCAGTTCTTC. Protein product: CASSYPGTRGSSYNEQFF.

The gene calls are TRBV7-2 and TRBJ1-5; D ambiguous. The CDR3 totals 14 residues. Trimming took 1 base from V and 6 from J, leaving 10 bases between them. CDR1 is SGHTA, CDR2 FQGNSA, per germline. DNA of the CDR3: TGTGCCAGCAGCTTAGACGACTCGGGTCAGCCCCAGCATTTT. This translates into CASSLDDSGQPQHF.

The chain employs TRBV18 and TRBJ1-5; D is possibly TRBD1 (6 bases). Germline lookup yields CDR1 KGHSH and CDR2 LQKENI. CDR3 length equals 15 residues. V lost 2 bases and J 3 bases, leaving 11 bases between the germline ends. CDR3 nucleotides: TGTGCCAGCTCACCAGTTCCAGGGGACAATCAGCCCCAGCATTTT. This codes for CASSPVPGDNQPQHF.

The chain uses TRBV5-4 and TRBJ2-7; TRBD1 matches at 9 bases. Looked up from germline, CDR1 is SGHNT and CDR2 is YYREEE (reference sequence). There are 15 residues in the CDR3. Trimming removed 4 bases from V and 3 bases from J; junction bases left unmatched: 8. This CDR3 is CASSLNRQGGYEQYF. In nucleotides, the CDR3 is TGTGCCAGCAGCCTCAATAGACAGGGGGGCTACGAGCAGTACTTC.

This clone turned up a few times. This chain joins TRBV29-1 and TRBJ1-1; 8 nucleotides line up with TRBD1. The germline V gene has CDR1 SQVTM and CDR2 ANQGSEA. The CDR3 has 11 residues. The ends lost 6 bases at V and 10 bases at J; junction bases unmatched: 7. CDR3 sequence: CSVDRGPGAFF. The CDR3 DNA reads as TGCAGCGTCGACAGGGGTCCTGGAGCTTTCTTT.

V and J are TRBV3-1 (or the pseudogene TRBV3-2) and TRBJ2-1; TRBD1 might be the D (5 bases). Trimming stripped 5 bases from V and 13 bases from J, with 12 bases between. The germline CDR1 and CDR2 sequences are LGHDT and YNNKEL (reference sequence). The CDR3 has 11 amino acids. The CDR3 spells CASSERQSQFF. The CDR3 DNA is TGTGCCAGCAGCGAAAGACAGAGTCAGTTCTTC.